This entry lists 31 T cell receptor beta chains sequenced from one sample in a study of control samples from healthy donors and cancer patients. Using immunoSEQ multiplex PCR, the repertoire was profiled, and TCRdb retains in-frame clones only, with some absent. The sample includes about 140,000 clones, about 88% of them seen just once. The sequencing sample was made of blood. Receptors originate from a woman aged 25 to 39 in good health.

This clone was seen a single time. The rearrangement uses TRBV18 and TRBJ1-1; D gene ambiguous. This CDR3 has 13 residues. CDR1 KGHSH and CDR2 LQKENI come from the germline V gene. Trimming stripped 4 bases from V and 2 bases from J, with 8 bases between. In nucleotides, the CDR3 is TGTGCCAGCTCACTCGGGGTTAACACTGAAGCTTTCTTT. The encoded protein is CASSLGVNTEAFF.

The CDR3 reads CASSIRGNSYEQYF. CDR3 nucleotides: TGTGCCAGTAGTATACGGGGGAACTCCTACGAGCAGTACTTC. The J gene is TRBJ2-7, the V gene TRBV19; a possible D gene is TRBD2 (6 bases). Germline V gene data show CDR1 as LNHDA and CDR2 as SQIVND (reference sequence). V was cut by 2 bases and J by 0 bases, with 8 bases left in between. CDR3 length: 14 residues.

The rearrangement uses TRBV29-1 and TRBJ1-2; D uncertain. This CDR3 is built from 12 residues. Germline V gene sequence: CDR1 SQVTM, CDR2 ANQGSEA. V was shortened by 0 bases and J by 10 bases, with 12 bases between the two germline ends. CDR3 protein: CSVEDGIDNYTF. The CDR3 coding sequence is TGCAGCGTTGAAGATGGGATTGATAACTACACCTTC.

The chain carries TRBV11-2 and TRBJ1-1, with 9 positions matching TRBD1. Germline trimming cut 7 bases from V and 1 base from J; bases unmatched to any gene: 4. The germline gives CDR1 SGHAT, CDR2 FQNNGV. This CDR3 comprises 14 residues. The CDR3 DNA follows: TGTGCCAGCAAAAAGGGACAGGGGAACACTGAAGCTTTCTTT. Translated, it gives CASKKGQGNTEAFF.

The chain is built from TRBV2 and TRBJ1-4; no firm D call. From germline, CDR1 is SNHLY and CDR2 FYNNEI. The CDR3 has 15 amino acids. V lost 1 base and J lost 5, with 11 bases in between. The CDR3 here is CASSEVGRLNEKLFF. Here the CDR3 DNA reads TGTGCCAGCAGTGAAGTGGGCAGACTAAATGAAAAACTGTTTTTT. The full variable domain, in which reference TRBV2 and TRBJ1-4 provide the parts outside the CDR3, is EPEVTQTPSHQVTQMGQEVILRCVPISNHLYFYWYRQILGQKVEFLVSFYNNEISEKSEIFDDQFSVERPDGSNFTLKIRSTKLEDSAMYFCASSEVGRLNEKLFFGSGTQLSVL.

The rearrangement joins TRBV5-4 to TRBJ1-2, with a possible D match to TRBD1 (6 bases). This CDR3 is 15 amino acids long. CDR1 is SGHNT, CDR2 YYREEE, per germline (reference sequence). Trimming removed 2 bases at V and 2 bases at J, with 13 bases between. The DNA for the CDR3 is TGTGCCAGCAGCTTAAGTGGGGGCCGCAACTATGGCTACACCTTC. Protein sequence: CASSLSGGRNYGYTF.

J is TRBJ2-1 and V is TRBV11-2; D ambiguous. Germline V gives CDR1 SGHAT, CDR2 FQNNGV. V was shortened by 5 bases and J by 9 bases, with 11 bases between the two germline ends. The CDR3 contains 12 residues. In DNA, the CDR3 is TGTGCCAGCAGCCACTTTCCGGGTGAGCAGTTCTTC. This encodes CASSHFPGEQFF. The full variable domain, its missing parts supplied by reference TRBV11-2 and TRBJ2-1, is EAGVAQSPRYKIIEKRQSVAFWCNPISGHATLYWYQQILGQGPKLLIQFQNNGVVDDSQLPKDRFSAERLKGVDSTLKIQPAKLEDSAVYLCASSHFPGEQFFGPGTRLTVL.

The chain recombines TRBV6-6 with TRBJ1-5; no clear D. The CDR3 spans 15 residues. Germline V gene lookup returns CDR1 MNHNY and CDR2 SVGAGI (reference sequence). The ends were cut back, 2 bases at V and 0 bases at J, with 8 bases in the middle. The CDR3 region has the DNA TGTGCCAGCAGTTACGGACGGAATAGCAATCAGCCCCAGCATTTT. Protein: CASSYGRNSNQPQHF.

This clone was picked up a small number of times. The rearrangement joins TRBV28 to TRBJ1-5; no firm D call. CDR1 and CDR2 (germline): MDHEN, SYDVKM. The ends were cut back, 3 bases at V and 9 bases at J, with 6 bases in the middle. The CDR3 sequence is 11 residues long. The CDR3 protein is CASSLSGPQHF. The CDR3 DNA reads TGTGCCAGCAGTTTGTCGGGGCCCCAGCATTTT.

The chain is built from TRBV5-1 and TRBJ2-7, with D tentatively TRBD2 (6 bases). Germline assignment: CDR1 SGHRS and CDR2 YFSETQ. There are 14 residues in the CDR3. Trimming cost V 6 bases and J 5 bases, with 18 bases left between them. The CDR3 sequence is CASNNGRRDHEQYF. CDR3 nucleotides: TGCGCCAGCAACAATGGACGGAGGGACCACGAGCAGTACTTC.

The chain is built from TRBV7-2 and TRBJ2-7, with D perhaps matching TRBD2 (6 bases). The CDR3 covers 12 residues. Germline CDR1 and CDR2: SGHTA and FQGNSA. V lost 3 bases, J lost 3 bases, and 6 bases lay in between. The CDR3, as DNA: TGTGCCAGCAGCTTGACTAGCTACGAGCAGTACTTC. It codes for CASSLTSYEQYF.

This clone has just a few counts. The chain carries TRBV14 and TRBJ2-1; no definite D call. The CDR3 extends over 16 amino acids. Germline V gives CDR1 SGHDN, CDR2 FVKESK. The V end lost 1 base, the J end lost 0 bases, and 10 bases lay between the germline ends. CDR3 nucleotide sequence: TGTGCCAGCAGCCAAGGAAGGCGGCGCTCCTACAATGAGCAGTTCTTC. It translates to CASSQGRRRSYNEQFF.

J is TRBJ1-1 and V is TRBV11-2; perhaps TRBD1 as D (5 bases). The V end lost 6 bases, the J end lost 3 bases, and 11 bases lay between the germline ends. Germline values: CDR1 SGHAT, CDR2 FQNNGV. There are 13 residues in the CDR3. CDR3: CASRGDGDTEAFF. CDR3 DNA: TGTGCCAGCAGAGGGGACGGGGACACTGAAGCTTTCTTT. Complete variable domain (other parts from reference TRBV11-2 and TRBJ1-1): EAGVAQSPRYKIIEKRQSVAFWCNPISGHATLYWYQQILGQGPKLLIQFQNNGVVDDSQLPKDRFSAERLKGVDSTLKIQPAKLEDSAVYLCASRGDGDTEAFFGQGTRLTVV.

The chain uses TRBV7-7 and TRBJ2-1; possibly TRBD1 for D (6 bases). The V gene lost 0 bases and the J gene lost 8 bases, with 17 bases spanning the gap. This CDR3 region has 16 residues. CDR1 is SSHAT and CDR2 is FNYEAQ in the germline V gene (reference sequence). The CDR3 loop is CASSLAFQTGGDEQFF. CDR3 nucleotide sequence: TGTGCCAGCAGCTTAGCATTTCAGACAGGTGGGGATGAGCAGTTCTTC.

The CDR3 here is CASSPPKRTGAYGYTF. Written as DNA, the CDR3 is TGTGCCAGCTCACCACCAAAGAGGACAGGGGCCTATGGCTACACCTTC. The rearrangement links TRBV18 to TRBJ1-2, with TRBD1 matching 9 bases. CDR1 KGHSH and CDR2 LQKENI come from the germline V gene. This CDR3 has 16 amino acids. After removal of 0 bases from V and 4 bases from J, the junction contained 6 bases not matched to a gene.

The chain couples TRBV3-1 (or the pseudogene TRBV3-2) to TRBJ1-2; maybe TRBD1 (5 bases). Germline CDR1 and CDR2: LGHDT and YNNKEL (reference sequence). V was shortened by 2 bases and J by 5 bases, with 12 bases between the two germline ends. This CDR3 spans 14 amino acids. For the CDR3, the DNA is TGTGCCAGCAGCCAATTCGCCGGGGCTTATGGCTACACCTTC. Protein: CASSQFAGAYGYTF.

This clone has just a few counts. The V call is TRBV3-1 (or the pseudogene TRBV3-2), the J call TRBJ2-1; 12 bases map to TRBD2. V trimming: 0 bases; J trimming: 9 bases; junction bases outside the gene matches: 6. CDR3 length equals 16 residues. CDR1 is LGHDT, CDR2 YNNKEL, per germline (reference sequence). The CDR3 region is CASSQDPSGRAGEQFF. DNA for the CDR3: TGTGCCAGCAGCCAAGATCCTAGCGGGAGGGCTGGTGAGCAGTTCTTC.

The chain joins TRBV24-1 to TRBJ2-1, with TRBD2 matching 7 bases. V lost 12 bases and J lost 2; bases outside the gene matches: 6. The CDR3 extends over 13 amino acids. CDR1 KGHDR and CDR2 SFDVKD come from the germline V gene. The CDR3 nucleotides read TGTGCCTTGCGGGAGAATACCTACAATGAGCAGTTCTTC. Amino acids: CALRENTYNEQFF.

The CDR3 sequence: CASSQGLSNTEAFF. The CDR3 region has the DNA TGTGCCAGCAGCCAGGGGCTCTCGAACACTGAAGCTTTCTTT. The chain couples TRBV3-1 (or the pseudogene TRBV3-2) to TRBJ1-1, with D perhaps matching TRBD1 (5 bases). Germline V gene lookup returns CDR1 LGHDT and CDR2 YNNKEL (reference sequence). V was shortened by 3 bases and J by 1 base, with 9 bases between the two germline ends. This CDR3 has 14 residues.

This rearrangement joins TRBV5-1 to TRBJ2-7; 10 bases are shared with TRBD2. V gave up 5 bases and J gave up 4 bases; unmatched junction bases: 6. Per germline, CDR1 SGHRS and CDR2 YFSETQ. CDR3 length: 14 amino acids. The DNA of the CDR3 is TGCGCCAGCAGTCTAGGACTAGCGGATTACGAGCAGTACTTC. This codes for CASSLGLADYEQYF.

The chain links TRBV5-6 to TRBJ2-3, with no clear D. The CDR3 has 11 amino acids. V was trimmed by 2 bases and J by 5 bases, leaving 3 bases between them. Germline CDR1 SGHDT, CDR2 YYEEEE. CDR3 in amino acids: CASSFLDTQYF. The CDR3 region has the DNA TGTGCCAGCAGCTTCTTAGATACGCAGTATTTT.

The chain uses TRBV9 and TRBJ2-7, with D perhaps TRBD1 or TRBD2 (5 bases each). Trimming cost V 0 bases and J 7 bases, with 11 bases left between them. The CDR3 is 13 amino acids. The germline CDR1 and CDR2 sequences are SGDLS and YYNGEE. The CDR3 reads CASSVATWGEQYF. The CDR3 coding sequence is TGTGCCAGCAGCGTAGCTACGTGGGGGGAGCAGTACTTC.

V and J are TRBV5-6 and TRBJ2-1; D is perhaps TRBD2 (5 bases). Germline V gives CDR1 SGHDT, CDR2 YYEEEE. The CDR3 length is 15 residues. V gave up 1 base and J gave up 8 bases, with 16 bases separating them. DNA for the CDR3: TGTGCCAGCAGCTTGTGGACTCGCCGTCGGGATGAGCAGTTCTTC. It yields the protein CASSLWTRRRDEQFF.

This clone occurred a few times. The CDR3 reads CASSHPDRGSEQYF. In DNA form, the CDR3 reads TGTGCCAGCAGCCACCCGGACAGGGGAAGCGAGCAGTACTTC. The chain has TRBV5-4 and TRBJ2-7; TRBD1 matches at 9 bases. CDR3 length: 14 residues. J gave up 6 bases and V 4 bases, and 8 bases lay outside the gene matches. Germline-derived CDR1 and CDR2 are SGHNT and YYREEE (reference sequence).

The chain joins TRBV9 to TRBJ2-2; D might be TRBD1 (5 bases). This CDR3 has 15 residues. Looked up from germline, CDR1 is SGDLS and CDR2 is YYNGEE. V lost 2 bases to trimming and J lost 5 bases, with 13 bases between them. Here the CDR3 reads CASSVGSGRTGELFF. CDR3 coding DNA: TGTGCCAGCAGCGTGGGTTCAGGGCGAACCGGGGAGCTGTTTTTT.

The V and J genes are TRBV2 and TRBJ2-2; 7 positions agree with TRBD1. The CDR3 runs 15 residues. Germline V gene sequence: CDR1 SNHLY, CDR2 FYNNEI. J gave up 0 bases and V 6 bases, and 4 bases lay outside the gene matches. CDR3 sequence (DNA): TGTGCCAGCAGGGGACAGCTTCCGAACACCGGGGAGCTGTTTTTT. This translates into CASRGQLPNTGELFF.

DNA for the CDR3: TGTGCCAGCAGTTCCGGACCGGAGAACACTGAAGCTTTCTTT. The encoded protein is CASSSGPENTEAFF. The chain couples TRBV4-2 to TRBJ1-1; D not certain. The CDR3 contains 14 residues. Germline CDR1 is LGHNA and CDR2 is YNFKEQ. Trimming pared 6 bases from V and 1 base from J, leaving 12 bases between.

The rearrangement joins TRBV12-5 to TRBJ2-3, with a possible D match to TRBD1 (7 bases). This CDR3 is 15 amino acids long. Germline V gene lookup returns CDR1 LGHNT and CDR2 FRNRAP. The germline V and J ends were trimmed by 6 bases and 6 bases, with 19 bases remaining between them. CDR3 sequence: CASGPGGWALDTQYF. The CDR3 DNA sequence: TGTGCTAGTGGCCCAGGGGGGTGGGCCCTCGATACGCAGTATTTT.

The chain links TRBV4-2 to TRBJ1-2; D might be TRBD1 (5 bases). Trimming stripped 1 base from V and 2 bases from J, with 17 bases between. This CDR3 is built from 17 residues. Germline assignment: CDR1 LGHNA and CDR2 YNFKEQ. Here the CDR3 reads CASSQGGAQTRNYGYTF. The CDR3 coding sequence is TGTGCCAGCAGCCAAGGTGGGGCACAGACAAGGAACTATGGCTACACCTTC.

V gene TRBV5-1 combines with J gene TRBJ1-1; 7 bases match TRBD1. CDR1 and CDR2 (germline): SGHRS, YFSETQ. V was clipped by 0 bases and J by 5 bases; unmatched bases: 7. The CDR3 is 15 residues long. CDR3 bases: TGCGCCAGCAGCTTGGTAGCAGGGGGAGGGACTGAAGCTTTCTTT. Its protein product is CASSLVAGGGTEAFF.

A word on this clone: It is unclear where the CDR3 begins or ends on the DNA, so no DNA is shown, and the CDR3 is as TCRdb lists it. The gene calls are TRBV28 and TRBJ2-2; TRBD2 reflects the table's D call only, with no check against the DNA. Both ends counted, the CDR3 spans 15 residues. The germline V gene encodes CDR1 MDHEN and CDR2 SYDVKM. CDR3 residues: CASSPVGPGTGELFF.